Listed below are T cell receptor beta chains from one sample, sequenced in a study of control samples from healthy donors and cancer patients. Profiling relied on immunoSEQ multiplex PCR, and the TCRdb table lists in-frame clones only, not all of them. The table has 100,000 to 150,000 clones, over 80% seen once. The sequenced sample was PBMCs. The receptors come from an older man with head and neck cancer. The CDR3 runs from the conserved cysteine through the conserved F or W. Fields, in order: CDR3 protein, CDR3 DNA, V gene, clone size, J gene, D gene. The D gene is left open where the match is weak. Clone size appears in some rows only: once, few, many, or a class for an expanded clone.

CDR3: CASSFGVLTGDGNTIYF
DNA: TGTGCCAGCAGCTTTGGGGTGCTCACGGGGGATGGAAACACCATATATTTT
V: TRBV11-2
size: NA
J: TRBJ1-3
D: NA

CDR3: CASSAPSRDEQFF
DNA: TGTGCCAGTAGTGCGCCTTCCCGGGATGAGCAGTTCTTC
V: TRBV19
size: NA
J: TRBJ2-1
D: NA

CDR3: CASSLVEGVYEQYF
DNA: TGTGCCAGCAGCTTGGTAGAGGGGGTCTACGAGCAGTACTTC
V: TRBV5-5
size: NA
J: TRBJ2-7
D: NA

CDR3: CASSPFTGTGVSPQHF
DNA: TGTGCCAGCAGCCCCTTTACCGGGACGGGTGTCTCGCCCCAGCATTTT
V: TRBV7-2
size: NA
J: TRBJ1-5
D: NA

CDR3: CASSLDSLSAYNSPLHF
DNA: TGTGCCAGCAGCCTCGACTCGCTTTCGGCCTATAATTCACCCCTCCACTTT
V: TRBV7-2
size: NA
J: TRBJ1-6
D: NA

CDR3: CASSVKMGSAYTNHNEQFF
DNA: TGTGCCAGCTCAGTAAAAATGGGGAGCGCCTACACTAATCACAATGAGCAGTTCTTC
V: TRBV27
size: NA
J: TRBJ2-1
D: NA

CDR3: CASSELRGNSPLHF
DNA: TGTGCCAGCAGTGAACTTCGGGGAAATTCACCCCTCCACTTT
V: TRBV7-9
size: NA
J: TRBJ1-6
D: NA

CDR3: CASSPQGGQPQHF
DNA: TGTGCCAGCTCACCTCAGGGAGGCCAGCCCCAGCATTTT
V: TRBV18
size: NA
J: TRBJ1-5
D: NA

CDR3: CASSPTGMGQPQHF
DNA: TGTGCCAGCTCACCTACAGGGATGGGGCAGCCCCAGCATTTT
V: TRBV18
size: NA
J: TRBJ1-5
D: NA

CDR3: CASSGQDTGELFF
DNA: TGTGCCAGCAGTGGACAGGACACCGGGGAGCTGTTTTTT
V: TRBV11-3
size: NA
J: TRBJ2-2
D: TRBD1

CDR3: CASSFHPRDTQYF
DNA: TGTGCCAGCAGCTTCCATCCTCGCGATACGCAGTATTTT
V: TRBV11-3
size: NA
J: TRBJ2-3
D: NA

CDR3: CASFPGEVTDTQYF
DNA: TGCGCCAGTTTCCCCGGTGAGGTCACAGATACGCAGTATTTT
V: TRBV5-1
size: NA
J: TRBJ2-3
D: NA

CDR3: CASRVGGVSYEQYF
DNA: TGTGCTAGCCGAGTGGGGGGGGTATCCTACGAGCAGTACTTC
V: TRBV12-5
size: NA
J: TRBJ2-7
D: TRBD2

CDR3: CASSVMTSLYGYTF
DNA: TGTGCCAGCAGCGTAATGACAAGCCTCTATGGCTACACCTTC
V: TRBV9
size: NA
J: TRBJ1-2
D: NA

CDR3: CASTTGGYRRNTEAFF
DNA: TGTGCCAGCACCACTGGGGGCTATCGTAGGAACACTGAAGCTTTCTTT
V: TRBV28
size: NA
J: TRBJ1-1
D: NA

CDR3: CATSRVGDRHYGYTF
DNA: TGTGCCACCAGCAGAGTAGGGGACAGACACTATGGCTACACCTTC
V: TRBV15
size: NA
J: TRBJ1-2
D: TRBD1

CDR3: CASSELGTRFNSPLHF
DNA: TGTGCCAGCAGTGAATTAGGGACGAGGTTTAATTCACCCCTCCACTTT
V: TRBV25-1
size: NA
J: TRBJ1-6
D: NA

CDR3: CASSPGTGVGVGYTF
DNA: TGTGCCAGCAGTCCCGGGACAGGGGTCGGTGTTGGCTACACCTTC
V: TRBV6-5
size: NA
J: TRBJ1-2
D: TRBD1

CDR3: CASRWANEKLFF
DNA: TGTGCCAGTCGGTGGGCTAATGAAAAACTGTTTTTT
V: TRBV19
size: NA
J: TRBJ1-4
D: NA

CDR3: CASRLRTGETQYF
DNA: TGTGCCAGCAGACTTAGGACGGGAGAGACCCAGTACTTC
V: TRBV11-2
size: once
J: TRBJ2-5
D: NA

CDR3: CASSGVAGDNEQFF
DNA: TGCGCCAGCAGCGGGGTAGCGGGGGACAATGAGCAGTTCTTC
V: TRBV5-1
size: NA
J: TRBJ2-1
D: TRBD2

CDR3: CASSGRTSGGAGGTDTQYF
DNA: TGTGCCAGCAGCGGTAGGACTAGCGGGGGGGCCGGGGGCACAGATACGCAGTATTTT
V: TRBV7-2
size: NA
J: TRBJ2-3
D: TRBD2

CDR3: CASSLGGPYEQYF
DNA: TGTGCCAGCAGTTTAGGGGGCCCCTACGAGCAGTACTTC
V: TRBV12-3/TRBV12-4
size: few
J: TRBJ2-7
D: NA

CDR3: CASSPGRAVSNTGELFF
DNA: TGCGCCAGCAGCCCTGGGAGGGCAGTGTCGAACACCGGGGAGCTGTTTTTT
V: TRBV4-1
size: NA
J: TRBJ2-2
D: TRBD2

CDR3: CAGRTQRTEAFF
DNA: TGTGCCGGGAGAACCCAGAGGACTGAAGCTTTCTTT
V: TRBV30
size: NA
J: TRBJ1-1
D: NA